This TCR beta chain was documented in a study of regulatory T cells in long-lasting Graves disease. Time point described: newly diagnosed GD, antithyroid drugs for less than 3 months. Construction of the TCR library relied on RNA isolated from PBMCs. Arm-PCR with iRepertoire HTBI primers amplified the CDR3 regions for these TCR beta libraries. One entry per CDR3 protein, called by TCRdb with MiXCR from the multiplex PCR reads. The sample shows 400,000 to 650,000 distinct CDR3 sequences, approximately 16% of them seen only once. Germline values: CDR1 SEHNR, CDR2 FQNEAQ (reference sequence). Trimming removed 4 bases at V and 3 bases at J, with 20 bases between. The CDR3 has 17 residues. This clonotype was counted ten times or more. This same sample was also part of a study on T cells in Graves' hyperthyroidism and ophthalmopathy. That paper adds: Blood also carried most thyroid clonotypes expanded above 0.001.

The source was peripheral blood mononuclear cells (PBMCs), collected at new diagnosis, from a patient treated with antithyroid drugs. The sequence was obtained from a woman aged 35 to 60 with Graves disease. The chain couples TRBV7-9 to TRBJ2-3; possibly TRBD1 for D (5 bases). CDR3 in DNA: TGTGCCAGCAGCTACAATCGACAGTCCCCACGGACAGATACGCAGTATTTT. It codes for CASSYNRQSPRTDTQYF.